This TCR beta chain comes out of a study of T cell responses to AZD1222 COVID-19 vaccine. Study outcomes and limitations: Targets within unmutated variant regions were reportedly found for nearly half of spike-specific TCRs. White British people made up most donors, females outnumbered males, and clonal diversity was possibly underestimated.

Clones were sequenced by immunoSEQ multiplex PCR, and TCRdb holds only the in-frame ones, with some missing. The sample lists tens of thousands of clones; about 88% were seen once. The CDR3 length is 14 residues. CDR1 and CDR2 (germline): SGHRS, YFSETQ. Trimming left V 0 bases short and J 2 bases short, with 9 bases between. Concerning this clone itself: Its target is unknown.

Sequencing was performed on peripheral blood, taken on day 0 of AZD1222 vaccination. The receptor was derived from an adult in good health. This rearrangement joins TRBV5-1 to TRBJ2-7; either TRBD1 or TRBD2 may supply D (5 bases each). This CDR3 is CASSLAQGPYEQYF. The DNA of the CDR3 is TGCGCCAGCAGCTTGGCCCAGGGACCCTACGAGCAGTACTTC.